This is a list of T cell receptor beta chains from one sample in a study of shared clonotypes between healthy human individuals. Only in-frame clones appear in the TCRdb table, and some are missing; sequencing was by immunoSEQ multiplex PCR. The sample includes 700,000 to 950,000 clones, around 96% of them seen just once. The specimen sequenced was naive CD8+ T cells sorted from blood. Receptor source: a man aged 30 to 39 in good health. Both conserved end residues are part of each CDR3.

>TRBV10-3|TRBJ2-1
CATRLAGVEYEQFF
>TRBV12-5|TRBJ2-1
CASGLDPELAGGPYNEQFF
>TRBV29-1|TRBJ2-1
CSVDGTAYNEQFF
>TRBV7-9|TRBJ2-3
CASSVEDWDTQYF
>TRBV9|TRBJ1-4
CASSEDTNEKLFF
>TRBV9|TRBJ2-1
CASSVGIGLADNNEQFF
>TRBV7-9|TRBJ2-1
CASREVYNEQFF
>TRBV28|TRBJ1-1
CASSQSRDRVLKVEAFF
>TRBV7-9|TRBJ2-1
CASSPKTSGSRTNEQFF
>TRBV5-4|TRBJ2-3
CASSPTGILPDTQYF
>TRBV7-3|TRBJ2-1
CASSPSDYNEQFF
>TRBV18|TRBJ2-7
CASSQSGENEQYF
>TRBV29-1|TRBJ1-2
CSVRDRVGGYTF
>TRBV10-2|TRBJ1-5
CASSDWGKGNQPQHF
>TRBV7-9|TRBJ2-3
CASSSGLAITDTQYF
>TRBV5-1|TRBJ2-3
CASSLRTSGTPTDTQYF
>TRBV13|TRBJ2-5
CASSLAVAGEEETQYF
>TRBV7-6|TRBJ2-1
CASSLQDIAGTSGGPNEQFF
>TRBV27|TRBJ2-7
CASSLEVGSSYEQYF
>TRBV16|TRBJ2-7
CASSPGTSGYEQYF
>TRBV5-4|TRBJ1-2
CASNHPLGTGDGYTF
>TRBV29-1|TRBJ2-3
CSVEGLDADTQYF
>TRBV29-1|TRBJ1-4
CSVETDTTNEKLFF
>TRBV10-3|TRBJ1-3
CAISEPESSGNTIYF
>TRBV27|TRBJ1-1
CASQSPGFMNTEAFF
>TRBV7-9|TRBJ2-7
CASSLVAYEQYF
>TRBV13|TRBJ2-7
CASRGGQSYEQYF
>TRBV7-4|TRBJ1-4
CASSLVRGPGREKLFF
>TRBV4-1|TRBJ2-7
CASSQARDSYYEQYF
>TRBV7-9|TRBJ1-1
CASSPPFGLDTEAFF
>TRBV7-6|TRBJ2-7
CASSLEGTTNYEQYF
>TRBV9|TRBJ2-1
CASSVRAGGSYNEQFF
>TRBV5-6|TRBJ2-1
CASSLALAALHNEQFF
>TRBV10-1|TRBJ1-4
CASYPGLYLIATNEKLFF
>TRBV15|TRBJ2-5
CATSRDRAVQETQYF
>TRBV6-1|TRBJ2-1
CASSELGDSYNEQFF
>TRBV13|TRBJ2-7
CASSLELAGEEQYF
>TRBV30|TRBJ2-7
CAWSVVAGVGEQYF
>TRBV6-1|TRBJ1-1
CASSDWDTGQAEAFF
>TRBV6-5|TRBJ2-1
CASSLGQGSNNEQFF
>TRBV19|TRBJ2-1
CASSGQRETYYNEQFF
>TRBV5-4|TRBJ2-5
CASSPELAGQYEQETQYF
>TRBV7-2|TRBJ2-1
CASRSKGGFYNEQFF
>TRBV9|TRBJ2-7
CASSVGGPTYEQYF
>TRBV27|TRBJ1-1
CASSLRLGFENTEAFF
>TRBV27|TRBJ2-7
CASSSYGGNYEQYF
>TRBV6-1|TRBJ1-5
CASRTGANIHERHF
>TRBV2|TRBJ2-7
CASRPRERYEQYF
>TRBV14|TRBJ2-7
CASSQLAGQHYEQYF
>TRBV19|TRBJ2-3
CASSSTSRSTDTQYF
>TRBV29-1|TRBJ2-5
CSVSPTDQETQYF
>TRBV29-1|TRBJ2-1
CSVVGGAPRLAGDRNEQFF
>TRBV7-2|TRBJ1-2
CASSSDRHGTNYGYTF
>TRBV9|TRBJ1-2
CASSGNRGRTRGGYTF